These 24 T cell receptor beta chains came from one sample sequenced in a study of breast tumors, draining lymph nodes, adjacent tissues. The lymph nodes were axillary draining lymph nodes from breast cancer patients. TCRdb re-analysed the multiplex PCR reads in MiXCR, keeping a single row per CDR3 protein. This sample yields about 180,000 distinct CDR3 sequences, of which 33% are seen a single time; roughly 3.8% belongs to the top ten. Sequences were obtained from axillary lymph node tissue. Receptor source: a female donor with breast cancer. Some clones in this sample may be carry-over from other donors' samples.

Many counts were recorded for this clonotype. The CDR3 spells CSAWVNTGELFF. The CDR3 DNA is TGCAGTGCATGGGTAAACACCGGGGAGCTGTTTTTT. V usage is TRBV29-1 and J usage is TRBJ2-2; no clear D gene. This CDR3 region has 12 residues. The germline V gene encodes CDR1 SQVTM and CDR2 ANQGSEA.

Concerning this clonotype: The conserved phenylalanine or tryptophan normally closing the CDR3 is absent here, so this likely arose from a read error. This chain connects TRBV25-1 to TRBJ2-5; D is unresolved. Deletions cut 4 bases from V and 4 bases from J, with 13 bases between. The CDR3 has 14 amino acids. Germline-derived CDR1 and CDR2 are MGHDK and SYGVNS. The CDR3 DNA reads TGTGCCAGCAGTGTTAAGTTGCGTGCAGAGACCCAGTACTCC. Its translation is CASSVKLRAETQYS.

Details on this clonotype: It may be a read error: a sequence one base away is much more abundant. V and J are TRBV28 and TRBJ1-6, with D hard to call. CDR3 length: 13 residues. Germline V gene sequence: CDR1 MDHEN, CDR2 SYDVKM. V lost 8 bases and J lost 8, with 13 bases in between. CDR3: CASASLGYSPLHF. CDR3 in DNA: TGTGCCAGCGCATCACTGGGGTATTCACCCCTCCACTTT.

Comments on this clonotype: The conserved closing phenylalanine or tryptophan is absent in this CDR3, likely reflecting a read error. No DNA is shown, since the ends of the CDR3 on it are uncertain; the CDR3 is the one TCRdb lists. The V gene is TRBV7-9, the J gene TRBJ1-6. The germline V gene encodes CDR1 SEHNR and CDR2 FQNEAQ (reference sequence). The CDR3 extends over 8 residues, inclusive of both ends. CDR3 residues: CAGSPNAG.

The V and J genes are TRBV3-1 and TRBJ2-5, with D maybe TRBD2 (5 bases). Trimming took 1 base from V and 7 from J, leaving 13 bases between them. The CDR3 has 14 amino acids. CDR1 and CDR2 (germline): LGHDT, YNNKEL (reference sequence). The CDR3 protein is CASSQGWRSRTQYF. The CDR3 DNA reads TGTGCCAGCAGCCAAGGTTGGAGGTCCCGGACCCAGTACTTC.

This clonotype showed up many times. V and J are TRBV5-6 and TRBJ2-2, with D tentatively TRBD1 (6 bases). The ends were cut back, 0 bases at V and 4 bases at J, with 7 bases in the middle. The germline gives CDR1 SGHDT, CDR2 YYEEEE. The CDR3 length is 14 residues. The CDR3 DNA follows: TGTGCCAGCAGCTTGGAAGGGGGCACCGGGGAGCTGTTTTTT. Residues: CASSLEGGTGELFF.

This clonotype was seen only once. The V call is TRBV9, the J call TRBJ2-2; no reliable D call. CDR1 is SGDLS and CDR2 is YYNGEE in the germline V gene. The V end was cut by 4 bases, the J end by 8 bases, with 9 bases between. The CDR3 has 12 amino acids. CDR3 protein: CASSPTRGELFF. The DNA of the CDR3 is TGTGCCAGCAGCCCCACCAGGGGGGAGCTGTTTTTT.

V and J are TRBV9 and TRBJ2-5, with 11 nucleotides matching TRBD2. Germline V gives CDR1 SGDLS, CDR2 YYNGEE. This CDR3 contains 16 residues. After removal of 2 bases from V and 5 bases from J, the junction contained 8 bases not matched to a gene. In nucleotides, the CDR3 is TGTGCCAGCAGCGTCAATAGCGGGGGGGCACTCGAGACCCAGTACTTC. Amino acids: CASSVNSGGALETQYF.

Details on this clonotype: A much larger clonotype is one base distant, so this may be a read error. The chain is built from TRBV6-2 or TRBV6-3 and TRBJ1-2, with D uncertain. Germline values: CDR1 MNHEY, CDR2 SVGEGT. The CDR3 contains 14 residues. The CDR3 reads CASSYSSLFAGYIF. The CDR3 DNA follows: TGTGCCAGCAGTTACTCATCTTTGTTTGCTGGCTACATCTTC.

This clonotype was counted ten times or more. The chain recombines TRBV19 with TRBJ2-7; D call uncertain. The CDR3 sequence is 13 residues long. Germline CDR1 is LNHDA and CDR2 is SQIVND (reference sequence). Between the trimmed V and J ends, which lost 4 bases and 2 bases, there was a span of 9 bases. As DNA, the CDR3 is TGTGCCAGTAGTACACGGGTTACCTACGAGCAGTACTTC. Translated: CASSTRVTYEQYF.

This clonotype was observed at least ten times. The rearrangement uses TRBV6-4 and TRBJ2-3, with 7 bases that match TRBD2. J gave up 10 bases and V 2 bases, and 0 bases lay outside the gene matches. Germline CDR1 MRHNA, CDR2 SNTAGT. The CDR3 contains 11 residues. The CDR3 DNA sequence: TGTGCCAGCAGTGACGGGGGGGCGCAGTATTTT. Protein: CASSDGGAQYF.

This clonotype showed up many times. The J gene is TRBJ2-1, the V gene TRBV3-1; 12 positions match TRBD2. Germline loops: CDR1 LGHDT, CDR2 YNNKEL (reference sequence). The V segment lost 4 bases and the J segment 6 bases; nucleotides outside the gene matches: 4. The CDR3 consists of 15 residues. CDR3 loop: CASSLGLAGPNEQFF. The CDR3, as DNA: TGTGCCAGCAGCCTTGGACTAGCGGGGCCCAATGAGCAGTTCTTC.

This clonotype was recorded a few times. The gene calls are TRBV4-2 and TRBJ2-3; 12 nucleotides line up with TRBD2. V shed 3 bases and J 3 bases; nucleotides not matched to a gene: 4. This CDR3 spans 16 amino acids. Per the germline V gene, CDR1 is LGHNA and CDR2 is YNFKEQ. CDR3 amino acids: CASSQRGTSGTDTQYF. Here the CDR3 DNA reads TGTGCCAGCAGCCAGAGGGGGACTAGCGGGACAGATACGCAGTATTTT.

The gene calls are TRBV6-5 and TRBJ1-5; no clear D. V was cut by 4 bases and J by 5 bases, with 15 bases left in between. Germline V gene lookup returns CDR1 MNHEY and CDR2 SVGAGI. The CDR3 length is 15 residues. CDR3 nucleotide sequence: TGTGCCAGCAGTTTAGGGCCGCGCCTTGATCAGCCCCAGCATTTT. Amino acid sequence: CASSLGPRLDQPQHF.

This clonotype came up many times. The chain employs TRBV10-3 and TRBJ2-7, with a possible D match to TRBD1 (5 bases). With 3 bases removed from V and 3 bases from J, the gap between germline ends came to 9 bases. CDR3 size: 13 residues. Germline V gene lookup returns CDR1 ENHRY and CDR2 SYGVKD. This CDR3 reads CAISDQDSYEQYF. The DNA for the CDR3 is TGTGCCATCAGTGACCAAGACAGCTACGAGCAGTACTTC.

This rearrangement joins TRBV24-1 to TRBJ2-7; unclear D gene. Germline CDR1 KGHDR, CDR2 SFDVKD. CDR3 length equals 14 residues. V lost 2 bases to trimming and J lost 0 bases, with 7 bases between them. The CDR3 protein is CATSDYDTSYEQYF. CDR3 nucleotides: TGTGCCACCAGTGATTATGACACCTCCTACGAGCAGTACTTC.

There are many counts of this clonotype. The chain links TRBV6-5 to TRBJ1-3; the D gene is possibly TRBD1 (5 bases). CDR1 is MNHEY, CDR2 SVGAGI, per germline. The CDR3 runs 14 residues. Trimming removed 5 bases at V and 1 base at J, with 9 bases between. The CDR3 here is CASSLRVSGNTIYF. For the CDR3, the DNA is TGTGCCAGCAGTCTCAGGGTGTCTGGAAACACCATATATTTT.

The chain joins TRBV4-3 to TRBJ2-1; D is uncertain. V lost 2 bases to trimming and J lost 10 bases, with 9 bases between them. Germline V gene sequence: CDR1 LGHNA, CDR2 YSLEER. The CDR3 runs to 12 residues. The CDR3 DNA is TGCGCCAGCAGCCAAACAGCCTACGAGCAGTTCTTC. Amino acid sequence: CASSQTAYEQFF.

Comment on this clonotype: It is unclear where the CDR3 begins or ends on the DNA, so no DNA is shown, and the CDR3 is as TCRdb lists it. The V gene is TRBV11-1, the J gene TRBJ1-2; the DNA was not compared with TRBD1, the D call given in the table. Germline-derived CDR1 and CDR2 are SGHAT and FQDESV (reference sequence). The CDR3 has 18 residues if both end residues are counted. The CDR3 loop is CASSFYICSAPLGGGYTF.

The table lists this clonotype with many counts. J is TRBJ2-2 and V is TRBV19; 16 positions match TRBD2. J lost 1 base, V lost 5 bases, and 13 bases had no gene match. Germline lookup yields CDR1 LNHDA and CDR2 SQIVND (reference sequence). There are 21 residues in the CDR3. CDR3 in amino acids: CASSSIGAGTSGRGNTGELFF. The CDR3 nucleotides are TGTGCCAGTAGTTCTATCGGTGCCGGGACTAGCGGGAGGGGGAACACCGGGGAGCTGTTTTTT.

This clonotype was recorded at least ten times. The CDR3 sequence is CAWSVGTSTDTQYF. The CDR3 nucleotides are TGTGCCTGGAGTGTCGGGACTAGCACAGATACGCAGTATTTT. V usage is TRBV30 and J usage is TRBJ2-3, with D perhaps matching TRBD2 (6 bases). CDR3 length: 14 residues. With 0 bases removed from V and 0 bases from J, the gap between germline ends came to 7 bases. From germline, CDR1 is GTSNPN and CDR2 SVGIG (reference sequence).

About this clonotype: One base away lies a much larger clone, so this may be a sequencing read error. The chain is built from TRBV3-2 and TRBJ2-1. TRBV3-2 is given as a pseudogene. This CDR3 has 16 residues. CDR3 DNA: TGTGCCAGCAGCCAAGATAGATCTAGGTGGGTCGATGAGCAGTTCTTC. This translates into CASSQDRSRWVDEQFF.

This clonotype was counted ten times or more. The chain links TRBV30 to TRBJ2-1, with D possibly being TRBD1 or TRBD2 (5 bases each). Germline CDR1 is GTSNPN and CDR2 is SVGIG (reference sequence). The CDR3 is 11 residues long. Trimming removed 3 bases from V and 11 bases from J, with 11 bases in between. The CDR3 bases are TGTGCCTGGAGCGTCGGGACGCAGCAGTTCTTC. Translating it yields CAWSVGTQQFF.

The table lists this clonotype with many counts. This chain links TRBV19 with TRBJ1-4; D is undetermined. The V end was cut by 5 bases, the J end by 5 bases, with 9 bases between. The CDR3 covers 13 residues. Looked up from germline, CDR1 is LNHDA and CDR2 is SQIVND (reference sequence). The CDR3 sequence is CASSPGRNEKLFF. In DNA form, the CDR3 reads TGTGCCAGTAGTCCCGGGCGAAATGAAAAACTGTTTTTT. The complete variable domain, with remaining parts taken from reference TRBV19 and TRBJ1-4, reads DGGITQSPKYLFRKEGQNVTLSCEQNLNHDAMYWYRQDPGQGLRLIYYSQIVNDFQKGDIAEGYSVSREKKESFPLTVTSAQKNPTAFYLCASSPGRNEKLFFGSGTQLSVL.